This T cell receptor beta chain appears in the sequencing data of a study of neoadjuvant anti-PD-1 for oral cavity cancer. The overall study: Patients without progression got a fourth dose around day 43.

The assay was immunoSEQ multiplex PCR, and TCRdb's table has in-frame clones only and misses some. The table has some 6,700 clones, about 76% seen once; the top ten hold roughly 2.5%. PBMCs were not maintained or expanded in culture before analysis. This clone has just one count. The antigen is not known. General study points: Treg/Th17 ratio rose with pretreatment blood and fell with post-treatment tumor TCRbeta clonality. After neoadjuvant nivolumab, PBMC T cell clonality was significantly higher in non-responders than responders.

This sequence was found in a person between 40 and 85 years old with oral cavity squamous cell carcinoma. Sequencing used PBMCs, obtained before nivolumab (anti-PD-1) treatment.

The DNA of the CDR3 is TGCGCCAGCAGCCCCGGGACAGCAGCTTCCAGTGAGCAGTTCTTC. This translates into CASSPGTAASSEQFF. This sequence joins TRBV5-1 and TRBJ2-1; 7 nucleotides align to TRBD1. This CDR3 has 15 amino acids. Trimming cost V 4 bases and J 9 bases; bases outside gene matches: 13. Germline assignment: CDR1 SGHRS and CDR2 YFSETQ.